This T cell receptor beta chain was captured in a study of T cells in Graves' hyperthyroidism and ophthalmopathy. Study-level information: Peripheral blood was obtained at initial diagnosis, preceding any treatment. Notes on the study in general: By a 13 V-J model, ophthalmopathy was set apart from stable hyperthyroidism.

The table lists this clonotype with many counts. No antigen is known for it. Using RNA transcripts as the source, TCR beta CDR3 regions were amplified. The HTBI primer set served for first-round RT-PCR of the TCR CDR3. TCRdb passed the multiplex PCR reads through MiXCR, listing each CDR3 protein once. The sample yields about 300,000 distinct CDR3 sequences, roughly 19% seen once. The sequenced sample consisted of blood. This sequence originates from a man aged 50 to 59 with Graves' ophthalmopathy.

CDR3 in amino acids: CASSRQGGTTEAFF. For the CDR3, the DNA is TGTGCCAGCAGCCGACAGGGAGGAACTACTGAAGCTTTCTTT. V is TRBV3-1 and J is TRBJ1-1; 7 positions match TRBD1. Germline CDR1 is LGHDT and CDR2 is YNNKEL (reference sequence). The CDR3 extends over 14 amino acids. J lost 5 bases, V lost 4 bases, and 7 bases had no gene match.